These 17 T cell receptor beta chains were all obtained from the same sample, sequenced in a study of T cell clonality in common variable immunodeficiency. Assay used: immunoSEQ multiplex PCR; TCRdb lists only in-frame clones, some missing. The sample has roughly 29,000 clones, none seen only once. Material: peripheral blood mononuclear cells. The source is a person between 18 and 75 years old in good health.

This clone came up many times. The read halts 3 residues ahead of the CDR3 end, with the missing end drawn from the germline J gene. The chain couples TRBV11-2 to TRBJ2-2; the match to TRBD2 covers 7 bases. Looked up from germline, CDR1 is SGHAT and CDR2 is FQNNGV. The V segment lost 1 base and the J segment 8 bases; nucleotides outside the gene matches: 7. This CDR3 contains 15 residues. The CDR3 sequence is CASSLVLAMGGELFF. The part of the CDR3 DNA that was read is TGTGCCAGCAGCTTAGTACTAGCGATGGGGGGGGAG.

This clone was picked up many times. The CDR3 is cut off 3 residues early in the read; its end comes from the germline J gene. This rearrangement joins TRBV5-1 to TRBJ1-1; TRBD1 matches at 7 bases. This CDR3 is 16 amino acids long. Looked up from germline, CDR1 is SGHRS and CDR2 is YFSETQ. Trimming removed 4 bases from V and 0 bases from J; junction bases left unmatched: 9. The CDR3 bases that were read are TGCGCCAGCAGCGTGAACCCGGGACAGATGAACACTGAA. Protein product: CASSVNPGQMNTE. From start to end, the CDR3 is CASSVNPGQMNTEAFF.

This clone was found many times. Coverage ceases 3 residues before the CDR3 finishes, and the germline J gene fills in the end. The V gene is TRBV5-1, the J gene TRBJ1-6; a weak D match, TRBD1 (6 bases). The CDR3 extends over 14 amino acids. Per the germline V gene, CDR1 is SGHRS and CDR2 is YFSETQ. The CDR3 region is CASSGQLDTETLHF. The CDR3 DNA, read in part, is TGCGCCAGCAGCGGACAGCTGGATACTGAAACC.

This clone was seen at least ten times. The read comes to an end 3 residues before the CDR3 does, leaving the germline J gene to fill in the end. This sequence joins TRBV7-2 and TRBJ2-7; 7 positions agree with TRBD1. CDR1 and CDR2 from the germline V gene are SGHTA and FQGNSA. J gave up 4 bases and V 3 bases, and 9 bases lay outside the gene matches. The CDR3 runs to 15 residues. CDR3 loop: CASSLGQFLVYEQYF. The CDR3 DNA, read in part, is TGTGCCAGCAGCTTGGGACAGTTCTTGGTATACGAG.

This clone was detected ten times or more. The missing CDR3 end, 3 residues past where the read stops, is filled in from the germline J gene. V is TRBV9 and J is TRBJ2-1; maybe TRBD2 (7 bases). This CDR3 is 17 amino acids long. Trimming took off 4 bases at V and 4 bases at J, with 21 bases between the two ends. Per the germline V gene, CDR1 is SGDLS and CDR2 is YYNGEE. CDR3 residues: CASSSDAGARLYNEQFF. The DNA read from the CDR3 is TGTGCCAGCAGCTCAGACGCGGGGGCCCGCTTATACAATGAG.

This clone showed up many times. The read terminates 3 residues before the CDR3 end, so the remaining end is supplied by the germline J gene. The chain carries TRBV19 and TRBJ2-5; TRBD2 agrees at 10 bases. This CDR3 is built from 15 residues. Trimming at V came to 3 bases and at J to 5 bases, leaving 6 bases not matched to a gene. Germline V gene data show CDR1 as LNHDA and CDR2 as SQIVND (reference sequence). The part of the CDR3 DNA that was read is TGTGCCAGTAGTATTTTTAGCGGGGGGCTTGAGACC. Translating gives CASSIFSGGLET. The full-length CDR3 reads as CASSIFSGGLETQYF. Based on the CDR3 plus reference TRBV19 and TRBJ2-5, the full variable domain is DGGITQSPKYLFRKEGQNVTLSCEQNLNHDAMYWYRQDPGQGLRLIYYSQIVNDFQKGDIAEGYSVSREKKESFPLTVTSAQKNPTAFYLCASSIFSGGLETQYFGPGTRLLVL.

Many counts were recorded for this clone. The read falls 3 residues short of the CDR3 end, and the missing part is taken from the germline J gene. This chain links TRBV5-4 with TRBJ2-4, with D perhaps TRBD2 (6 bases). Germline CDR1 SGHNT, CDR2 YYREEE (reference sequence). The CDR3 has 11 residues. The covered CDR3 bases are TGTGCCAGCAGCACGTCGGGGGAT. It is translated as CASSTSGD. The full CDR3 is CASSTSGDQYF.

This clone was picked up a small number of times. The CDR3 here is CARAPTGPNYGYTF. The CDR3 DNA, read in part, is TGTGCCAGGGCCCCGACAGGGCCCAACTATGGC. The chain uses TRBV2 and TRBJ1-2, with 7 bases that match TRBD1. With the read ending 3 residues before the CDR3 end, the germline J gene is used to fill in that end. The CDR3 is 14 residues long. Germline-derived CDR1 and CDR2 are SNHLY and FYNNEI. V lost 9 bases and J lost 2; bases outside the gene matches: 9.

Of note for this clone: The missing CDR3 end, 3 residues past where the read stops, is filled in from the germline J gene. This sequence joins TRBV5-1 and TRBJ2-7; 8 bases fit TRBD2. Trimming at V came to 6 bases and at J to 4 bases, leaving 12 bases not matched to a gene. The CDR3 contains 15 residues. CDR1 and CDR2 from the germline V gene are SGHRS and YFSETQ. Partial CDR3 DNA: TGCGCCAGCAAAGCTCTCCGGGGGGGCCTATACGAG. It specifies CASKALRGGLYE. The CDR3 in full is CASKALRGGLYEQYF. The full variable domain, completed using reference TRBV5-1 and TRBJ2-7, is KAGVTQTPRYLIKTRGQQVTLSCSPISGHRSVSWYQQTPGQGLQFLFEYFSETQRNKGNFPGRFSGRQFSNSRSEMNVSTLELGDSALYLCASKALRGGLYEQYFGPGTRLTVT.

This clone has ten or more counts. The sequenced part of the CDR3 DNA is TGTGCCAGCAGCTTTCTTGGCCCTTACGAG. Encoded protein: CASSFLGPYE. The entire CDR3 protein reads CASSFLGPYEQYF. The chain carries TRBV7-3 and TRBJ2-7; D remains unclear. Coverage ceases 3 residues before the CDR3 finishes, and the germline J gene fills in the end. V was cut by 3 bases and J by 4 bases, with 10 bases left in between. The CDR3 is 13 amino acids. Germline V gene lookup returns CDR1 SGHTA and CDR2 FQGTGA.

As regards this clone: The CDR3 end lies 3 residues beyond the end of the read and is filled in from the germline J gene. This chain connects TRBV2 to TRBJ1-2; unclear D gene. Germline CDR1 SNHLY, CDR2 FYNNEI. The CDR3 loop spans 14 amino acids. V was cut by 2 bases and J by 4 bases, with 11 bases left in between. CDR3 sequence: CASSELGEGYGYTF. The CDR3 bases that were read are TGTGCCAGCAGTGAATTAGGCGAGGGCTATGGC.

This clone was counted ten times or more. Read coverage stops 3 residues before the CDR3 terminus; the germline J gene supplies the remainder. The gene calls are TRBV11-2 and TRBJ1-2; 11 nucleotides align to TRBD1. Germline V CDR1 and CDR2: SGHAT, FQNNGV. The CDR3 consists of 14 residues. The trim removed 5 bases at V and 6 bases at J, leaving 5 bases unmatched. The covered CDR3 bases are TGTGCCAGCAGCACCGGGACAGGGGGTCATGGC. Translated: CASSTGTGGHG. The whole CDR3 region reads CASSTGTGGHGYTF.

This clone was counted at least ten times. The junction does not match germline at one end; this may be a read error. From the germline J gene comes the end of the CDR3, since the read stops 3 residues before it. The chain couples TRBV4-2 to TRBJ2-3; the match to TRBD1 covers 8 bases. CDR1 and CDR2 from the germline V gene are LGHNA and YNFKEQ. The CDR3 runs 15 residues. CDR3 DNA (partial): TGCGCCAGCAGCCCCCGGACAGGGACCACAGATACG. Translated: CASSPRTGTTDT. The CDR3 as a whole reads CASSPRTGTTDTQYF.

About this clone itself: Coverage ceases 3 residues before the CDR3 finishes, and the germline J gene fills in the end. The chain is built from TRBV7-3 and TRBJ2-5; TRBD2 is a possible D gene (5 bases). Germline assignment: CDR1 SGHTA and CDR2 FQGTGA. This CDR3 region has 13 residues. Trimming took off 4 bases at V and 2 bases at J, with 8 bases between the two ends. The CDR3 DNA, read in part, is TGTGCCAGCAGCTACGGGGTTCAAGAGACC. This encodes CASSYGVQET. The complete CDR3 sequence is CASSYGVQETQYF.

CDR3 amino acids: CASSSSGSGYGYTF. The part of the CDR3 DNA that was read is TGTGCCAGCAGCTCCTCGGGTTCCGGCTATGGC. The chain is built from TRBV7-9 and TRBJ1-2; D is unclear. The read terminates 3 residues before the CDR3 end, so the remaining end is supplied by the germline J gene. CDR1 is SEHNR, CDR2 FQNEAQ, per germline (reference sequence). V dropped 4 bases and J dropped 4 bases, with 13 bases sitting between them. The CDR3 extends over 14 amino acids.

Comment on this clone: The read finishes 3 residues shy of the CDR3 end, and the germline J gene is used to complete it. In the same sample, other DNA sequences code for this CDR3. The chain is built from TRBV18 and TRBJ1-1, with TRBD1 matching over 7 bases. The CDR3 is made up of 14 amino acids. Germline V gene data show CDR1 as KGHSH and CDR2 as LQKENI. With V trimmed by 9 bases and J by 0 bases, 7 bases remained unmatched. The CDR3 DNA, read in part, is TGTGCCAGTCCACCACAGGGGTTGAACACTGAA. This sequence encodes CASPPQGLNTE. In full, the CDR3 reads CASPPQGLNTEAFF.

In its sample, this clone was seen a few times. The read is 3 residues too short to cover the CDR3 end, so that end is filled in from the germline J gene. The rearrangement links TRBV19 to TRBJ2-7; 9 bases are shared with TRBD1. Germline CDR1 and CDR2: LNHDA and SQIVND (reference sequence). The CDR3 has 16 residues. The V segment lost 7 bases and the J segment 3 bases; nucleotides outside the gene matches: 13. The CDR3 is CASTTKVGDRVYEQYF. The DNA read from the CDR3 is TGTGCCAGTACCACCAAAGTAGGGGACAGGGTCTACGAG.